The entry below gives a single T cell receptor (beta chain) sequence along with its context. Every contributor of samples was a Caucasian grown-up residing in Nashville, Tennessee. CDR1 SGHTA and CDR2 FQGTGA come from the germline V gene. Trimming pared 5 bases from V and 3 bases from J, leaving 17 bases between. This CDR3 contains 15 residues. These data are taken from a study of shared clonotypes between healthy human individuals. PCR replicates performed on unsorted PBMC used approximately 300 ng DNA, 25,000 to 35,000 T cell genomes. Repertoires were generated with immunoSEQ multiplex PCR, while TCRdb's copy carries only in-frame clones and drops some. The sample records 450,000 or so clones, roughly three quarters being singletons.

The sequencing input was PBMCs. This TCR came from a woman aged 40 to 50 in good health. Some clones in this sample may be carry-over from other donors' samples. The chain joins TRBV7-3 to TRBJ2-7; tentatively, D is TRBD2 (6 bases). CDR3 coding DNA: TGTGCCAGCAGCCCCGGTGCTGGAGGGTTCTACGAGCAGTACTTC. This gives the protein CASSPGAGGFYEQYF.